This T cell receptor (beta chain) was recorded in a study of T cells after yellow fever vaccination. The CDR3 runs to 16 residues. Trimming took 3 bases from V and 1 from J; bases not matched to a gene: 5. Germline-derived CDR1 and CDR2 are ENHRY and SYGVKD. Study-level findings and limits: Clones that expanded after primary vaccination mostly reappeared after the booster (96% CD4, 75% to 90% CD8).

This clonotype has more than one count but fewer than ten. Antigen unknown. Making TCR cDNA involved 5'RACE template switching, which added UMIs and a universal primer site. TCRdb used MiXCR to reprocess the 5' RACE reads, holding one entry per CDR3 protein. This sample has roughly 310,000 distinct CDR3 sequences; 8.7% occur once, and the top ten carry more than 15%. This clonotype originated in a man younger than 30 who received the YFV17D yellow fever vaccine. This chain uses TRBV10-3 with TRBJ2-5, with 10 bases identical to TRBD1. The specimen was PBMCs, collected on the day of the first yellow fever vaccination. CDR3 bases: TGTGCCATCAGTGACCGGGACAGGGGAGGCCAAGAGACCCAGTACTTC. Translating it yields CAISDRDRGGQETQYF.